This T cell receptor beta chain was profiled in a study of T cells in Graves' hyperthyroidism and ophthalmopathy. Overall study findings and caveats: Among clonotypes expanded in thyroid above 0.001, most were also found in blood.

It was RNA transcripts that yielded the amplified TCR beta CDR3 regions. When the TCR CDR3 underwent first-round RT-PCR, the HTBI primer set was used. TCRdb re-derived calls from the multiplex PCR reads in MiXCR, one entry per CDR3 protein. The table shows 300,000 to 450,000 distinct CDR3 sequences, with around 15% occurring only once. Together with thyroid ultrasound, orbital computed tomography, serum thyroxine and TRAb, clinical symptoms were used for diagnoses. Fresh peripheral blood, roughly 9.3 ml, was the source of the PBMCs. Trimming cost V 0 bases and J 5 bases, with 23 bases left between them. This CDR3 is 19 amino acids long. The germline CDR1 and CDR2 sequences are LGHDT and YNNKEL (reference sequence). Comments on this clonotype: The target antigen is unknown.

This chain connects TRBV3-1 to TRBJ2-1, with TRBD2 as a possible D gene (7 bases). The sequenced material came from blood. The sequence came from a woman in her twenties or thirties with Graves' ophthalmopathy. The CDR3 is CASSQEVALVGGGNNEQFF. The DNA of the CDR3 is TGTGCCAGCAGCCAAGAAGTAGCCCTCGTGGGGGGGGGCAACAATGAGCAGTTCTTC.